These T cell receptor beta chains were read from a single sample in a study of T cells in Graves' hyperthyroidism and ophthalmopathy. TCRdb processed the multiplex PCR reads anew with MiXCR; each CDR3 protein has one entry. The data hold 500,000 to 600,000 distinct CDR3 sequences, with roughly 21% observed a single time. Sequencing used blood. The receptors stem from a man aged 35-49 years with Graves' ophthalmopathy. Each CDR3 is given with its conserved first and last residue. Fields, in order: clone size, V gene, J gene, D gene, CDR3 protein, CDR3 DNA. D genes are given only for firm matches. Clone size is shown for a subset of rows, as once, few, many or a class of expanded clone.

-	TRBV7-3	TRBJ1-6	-	CASSTRGEFSPLHF	TGTGCCAGCAGCACCCGTGGGGAGTTCTCACCCCTCCACTTT
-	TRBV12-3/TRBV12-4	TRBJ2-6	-	CASSSGFGANVLTF	TGTGCCAGCTCCTCGGGGTTTGGGGCCAACGTCCTGACTTTC
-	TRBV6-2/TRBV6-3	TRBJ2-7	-	CASSYSRQGSWYEQYF	TGTGCCAGCAGTTATTCAAGGCAGGGGTCCTGGTACGAGCAGTACTTC
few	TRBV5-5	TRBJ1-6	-	CASSRVESNSPLHF	TGTGCCAGCAGTCGGGTGGAGAGTAATTCACCCCTCCACTTT
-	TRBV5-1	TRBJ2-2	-	CASTDPGGINTGELFF	TGCGCCAGCACCGATCCAGGGGGGATAAACACCGGGGAGCTGTTTTTT
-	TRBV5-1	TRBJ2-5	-	CASRPNPGGQETQYF	TGCGCCAGCAGACCAAACCCCGGAGGCCAAGAGACCCAGTACTTC
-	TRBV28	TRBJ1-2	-	CASSPGQASGYGGYTF	TGTGCCAGCAGCCCTGGGCAGGCGTCGGGCTATGGAGGCTACACCTTC
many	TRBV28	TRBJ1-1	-	CASSAPGRWTEAFF	TGTGCCAGCAGTGCTCCGGGCCGTTGGACTGAAGCTTTCTTT
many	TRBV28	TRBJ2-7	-	CAIQGETPYEQYF	TGTGCCATACAAGGTGAAACTCCCTACGAGCAGTACTTC
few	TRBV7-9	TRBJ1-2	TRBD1	CASSFGQGRAYTF	TGTGCCAGCAGCTTCGGACAGGGGCGCGCCTACACCTTC
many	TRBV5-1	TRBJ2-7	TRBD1	CASSPRDRADEQYF	TGCGCCAGCAGCCCCCGGGACAGGGCCGACGAGCAGTACTTC
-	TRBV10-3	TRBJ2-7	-	CAISDSTEQYF	TGTGCCATCAGTGACTCAACCGAGCAGTACTTC
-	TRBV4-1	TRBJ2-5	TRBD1	CASSPYPGTGEKETQYF	TGCGCCAGCAGCCCATATCCCGGGACAGGGGAAAAGGAGACCCAGTACTTC
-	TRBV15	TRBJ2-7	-	CATSSAPGAVLSYEQYF	TGTGCCACCAGCAGTGCACCGGGAGCGGTTCTCTCCTACGAGCAGTACTTC
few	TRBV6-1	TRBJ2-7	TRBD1	CASARTGSYEQYF	TGTGCCTCCGCCAGGACAGGGTCCTACGAGCAGTACTTC
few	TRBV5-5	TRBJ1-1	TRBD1	CASSPWGQSISIEAFF	TGTGCCAGCAGCCCGTGGGGACAGTCGATAAGTATTGAAGCTTTCTTT
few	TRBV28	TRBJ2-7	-	CASSHGRSYEQYF	TGTGCCAGCAGTCACGGACGGAGCTACGAGCAGTACTTC
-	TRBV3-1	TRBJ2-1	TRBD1	CASSGTASGEQFF	TGTGCCAGCAGCGGGACAGCTTCTGGTGAGCAGTTCTTC
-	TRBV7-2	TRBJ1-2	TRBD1	CASSITGAPGYGYTF	TGTGCCAGCAGCATCACAGGGGCCCCAGGCTATGGCTACACCTTC
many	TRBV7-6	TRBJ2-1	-	CASSYTGSSYNEQFF	TGTGCCAGCAGCTATACAGGGAGCTCCTACAATGAGCAGTTCTTC
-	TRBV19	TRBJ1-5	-	CASSIWGPNQPQHF	TGTGCCAGTAGTATATGGGGGCCCAATCAGCCCCAGCATTTT
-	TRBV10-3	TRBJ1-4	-	CATASGEKLFF	TGTGCCACCGCTTCAGGAGAAAAACTGTTTTTT
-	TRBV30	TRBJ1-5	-	CAWSENGPQHF	TGTGCCTGGAGCGAGAACGGGCCCCAGCATTTT
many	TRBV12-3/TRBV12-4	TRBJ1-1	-	CASSFSPTEAFF	TGTGCCAGCAGTTTTTCCCCCACTGAAGCTTTCTTT
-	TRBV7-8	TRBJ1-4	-	CASSLETGLEKLFF	TGTGCCAGCAGCTTAGAAACGGGCTTGGAAAAACTGTTTTTT
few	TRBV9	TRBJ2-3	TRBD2	CASSPQAGGTSTDTQYF	TGTGCCAGCAGCCCCCAAGCGGGGGGTACTAGCACAGATACGCAGTATTTT
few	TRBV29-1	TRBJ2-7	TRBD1	CSVGGGQGTYYEQYF	TGCAGCGTTGGGGGCGGACAGGGGACTTACTACGAGCAGTACTTC
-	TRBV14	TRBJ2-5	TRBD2	CASSQGGRKETQYF	TGTGCCAGCAGCCAGGGCGGGAGGAAAGAGACCCAGTACTTC
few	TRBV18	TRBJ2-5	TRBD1	CASSGQGAQETQYF	TGTGCCAGCTCAGGACAGGGCGCACAAGAGACCCAGTACTTC
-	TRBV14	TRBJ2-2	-	CASSQAGTSYTGELFF	TGTGCCAGCAGCCAAGCCGGGACATCTTACACCGGGGAGCTGTTTTTT
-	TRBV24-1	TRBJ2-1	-	CATSDPGYNEQFF	TGTGCCACCAGTGATCCAGGGTACAATGAGCAGTTCTTC
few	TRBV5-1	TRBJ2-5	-	CASSYEGNGETQYF	TGCGCCAGCAGCTACGAAGGGAATGGAGAGACCCAGTACTTC
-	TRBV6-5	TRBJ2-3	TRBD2	CASSYTGTSGGAGEDTQYF	TGTGCCAGCAGTTACACCGGGACTAGCGGGGGGGCCGGGGAAGATACGCAGTATTTT
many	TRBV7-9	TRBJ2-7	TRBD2	CASSLAGTHEQYF	TGTGCCAGCAGCCTAGCGGGTACCCACGAGCAGTACTTC
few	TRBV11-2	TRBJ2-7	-	CASSLEMNEQYF	TGTGCCAGCAGCTTAGAAATGAATGAGCAGTACTTC
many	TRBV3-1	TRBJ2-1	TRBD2	CASSPRRSFSGRNEQFF	TGTGCCAGCAGTCCTCGCAGATCCTTTAGCGGGAGGAATGAGCAGTTCTTC
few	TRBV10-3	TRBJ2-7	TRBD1	CAISESGLIRPGQGALEQYF	TGTGCCATCAGTGAGTCAGGGTTGATTCGACCGGGACAGGGGGCGTTGGAGCAGTACTTC
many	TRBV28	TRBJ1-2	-	CASRPGTLKGGYTF	TGTGCCAGCAGGCCAGGGACTTTAAAGGGTGGCTACACCTTC
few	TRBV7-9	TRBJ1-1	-	CASKAQAFF	TGTGCCAGCAAGGCCCAAGCTTTCTTT
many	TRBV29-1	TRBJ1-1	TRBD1	CSAEGQANTEAFF	TGCAGCGCCGAGGGACAGGCGAACACTGAAGCTTTCTTT
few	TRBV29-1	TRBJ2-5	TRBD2	CSGGAGGKTQYF	TGCAGCGGTGGAGCGGGGGGAAAGACCCAGTACTTC
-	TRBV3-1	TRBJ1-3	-	CASQTASGNTIYF	TGTGCCAGCCAGACAGCCTCTGGAAACACCATATATTTT
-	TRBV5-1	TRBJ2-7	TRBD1	CASSQGQRTYEQYF	TGTGCCAGCAGCCAGGGACAGAGGACCTACGAGCAGTACTTC
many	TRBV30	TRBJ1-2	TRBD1	CAWSAQGAKYDGYTF	TGTGCCTGGAGTGCACAGGGGGCCAAGTACGATGGCTACACCTTC